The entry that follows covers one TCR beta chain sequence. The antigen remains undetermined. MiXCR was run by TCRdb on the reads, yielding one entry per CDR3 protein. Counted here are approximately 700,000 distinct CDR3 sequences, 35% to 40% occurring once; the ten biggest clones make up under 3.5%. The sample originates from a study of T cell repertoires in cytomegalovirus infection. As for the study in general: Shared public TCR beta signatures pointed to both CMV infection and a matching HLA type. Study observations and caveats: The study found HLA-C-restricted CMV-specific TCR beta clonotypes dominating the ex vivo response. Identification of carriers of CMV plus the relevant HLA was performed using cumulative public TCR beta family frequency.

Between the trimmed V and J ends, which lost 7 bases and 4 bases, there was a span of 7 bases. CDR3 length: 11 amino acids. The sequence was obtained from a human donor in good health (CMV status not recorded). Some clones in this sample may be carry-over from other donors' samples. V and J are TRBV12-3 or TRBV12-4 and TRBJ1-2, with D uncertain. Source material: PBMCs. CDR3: CASTSAYGYTF. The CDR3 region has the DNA TGTGCCAGCACCTCCGCCTATGGCTACACCTTC.